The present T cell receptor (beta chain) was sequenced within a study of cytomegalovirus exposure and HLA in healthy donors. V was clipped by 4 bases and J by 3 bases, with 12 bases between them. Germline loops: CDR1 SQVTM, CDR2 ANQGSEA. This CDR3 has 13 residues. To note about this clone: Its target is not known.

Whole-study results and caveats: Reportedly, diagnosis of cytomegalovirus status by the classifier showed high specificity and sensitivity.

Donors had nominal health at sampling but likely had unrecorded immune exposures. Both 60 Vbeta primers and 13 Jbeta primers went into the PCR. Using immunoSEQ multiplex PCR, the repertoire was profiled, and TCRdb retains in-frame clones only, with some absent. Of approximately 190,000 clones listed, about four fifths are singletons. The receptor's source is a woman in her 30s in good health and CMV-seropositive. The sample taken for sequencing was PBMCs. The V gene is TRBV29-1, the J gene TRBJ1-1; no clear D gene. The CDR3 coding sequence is TGCAGCGTTGCAGGTGGTGAGTACACTGAAGCTTTCTTT. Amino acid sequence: CSVAGGEYTEAFF.